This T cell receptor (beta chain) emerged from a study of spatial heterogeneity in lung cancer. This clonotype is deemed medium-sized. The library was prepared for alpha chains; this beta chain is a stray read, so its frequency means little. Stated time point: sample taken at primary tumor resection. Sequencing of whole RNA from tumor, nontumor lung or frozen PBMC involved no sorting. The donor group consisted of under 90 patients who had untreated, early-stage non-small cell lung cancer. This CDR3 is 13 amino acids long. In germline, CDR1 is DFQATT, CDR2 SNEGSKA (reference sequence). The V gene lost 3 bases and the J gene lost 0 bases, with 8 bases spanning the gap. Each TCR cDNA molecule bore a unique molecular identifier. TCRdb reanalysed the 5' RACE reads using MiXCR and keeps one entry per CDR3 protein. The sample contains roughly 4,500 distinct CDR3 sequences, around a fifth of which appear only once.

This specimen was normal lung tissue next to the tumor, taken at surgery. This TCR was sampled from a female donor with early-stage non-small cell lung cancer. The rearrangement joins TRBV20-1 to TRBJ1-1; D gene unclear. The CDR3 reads CSARVSLNTEAFF. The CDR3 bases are TGCAGTGCTAGGGTCAGTTTGAACACTGAAGCTTTCTTT.